The T cell receptor (beta chain) described here comes from a study of T-cell memory formation after mild COVID-19. This clonotype has a handful of counts. Germline CDR1 and CDR2: MNHEY and SMNVEV (reference sequence). This CDR3 is 14 amino acids long. Deletions cut 5 bases from V and 1 base from J, with 12 bases between. TCRdb fed the 5' RACE reads into MiXCR, producing one record per CDR3 protein. Of 300,000 to 350,000 distinct CDR3 sequences listed, around 19% were seen once; the top ten hold more than 20%. The chain has TRBV27 and TRBJ2-7, with a tentative D call TRBD1 (6 bases). The receptor was isolated from a young man who had mild COVID-19 (a few samples of this study predate the infection). Cell type and time point are not known. The sample comprised PBMCs or a T cell subset sorted from them (not recorded which). For the CDR3, the DNA is TGTGCCAGCAGTCCCGGACAGTTTTCCTACGAGCAGTACTTC. Amino acid sequence: CASSPGQFSYEQYF.